This record concerns one T cell receptor beta chain sequence. Germline CDR1 LGHNA, CDR2 YSLEER. The CDR3 runs to 17 residues. The V segment lost 0 bases and the J segment 2 bases; nucleotides outside the gene matches: 7. This specimen comes from a study of T-cell reconstitution after alpha-beta-depleted transplantation in children. It was with unique molecular identifiers that the TCRbeta library was prepared. TCRdb re-called the PCR reads with MiXCR, one entry per CDR3 protein. The sample carries about 610,000 distinct CDR3 sequences, over 9.5% recorded once. The sequence was obtained from a human donor who donated a stem cell graft to a child with acute myeloid leukemia. Sequencing was performed on PBMCs from the stem cell graft donor, taken from the stem cell graft. V is TRBV4-3 and J is TRBJ2-1, with 7 bases lining up with TRBD2. As DNA, the CDR3 is TGCGCCAGCAGCCAAGAGCGGGCCGCGGGGGCCTACAATGAGCAGTTCTTC. This sequence encodes CASSQERAAGAYNEQFF.